This T cell receptor beta chain was identified during a study of control samples from healthy donors and cancer patients. Of note for this clone: This same CDR3 is encoded by further DNA sequences in the sample.

TCRdb's table, derived via immunoSEQ multiplex PCR, lists solely in-frame clones and lacks some. The sample holds 130,000 or so clones, just under 90% seen once. The receptor's source is a man over 45 with head and neck cancer. Sequenced material: PBMCs.

This chain's CDR3 is CASSPGTENYGYTF. CDR3 DNA sequence: TGTGCCAGCAGCCCCGGGACAGAAAACTATGGCTACACCTTC. J is TRBJ1-2 and V is TRBV2, with 7 nucleotides matching TRBD1. Germline V gene sequence: CDR1 SNHLY, CDR2 FYNNEI. The CDR3 is 14 residues long. V dropped 6 bases and J dropped 2; count of bases not matched to a gene: 6.